This TCR beta chain was captured by sequencing in a study of T-cell reconstitution after alpha-beta-depleted transplantation in children. Unique molecular identifiers were used to barcode this TCRbeta library. TCRdb reanalysed the PCR reads using MiXCR and keeps one entry per CDR3 protein. The sample lists some 220,000 distinct CDR3 sequences, about 9.2% occurring once. CDR3 length equals 14 residues. The V gene's germline CDR1 is DFQATT and CDR2 SNEGSKA (reference sequence). The V gene lost 6 bases and the J gene lost 4 bases, with 17 bases spanning the gap. This clonotype was counted many times. The specimen was PBMCs from the stem cell graft donor, collected from the stem cell graft. This chain uses TRBV20-1 with TRBJ2-3; no definite D call. The origin of this receptor is a human donor who donated a stem cell graft to a child with acute lymphoblastic leukemia. The CDR3 loop reads CSAGLPGRPDTQYF. CDR3 sequence (DNA): TGCAGTGCCGGGCTGCCGGGTCGCCCAGATACGCAGTATTTT.